This TCR beta chain was found in a study of human T cells and chemical hapten exposure. About the study: 2% DPC was applied to around 2 cm by around 2 cm of upper inner arm skin for sensitization. Study-level results: Healthy people's immune response may differ from that of the donors, who had alopecia. Positive correlation was observed between PT1 expanded TCR counts and patch test score. After DPC sensitization, TCRs above 1 in 1000 frequency showed no change.

With 5 bases removed from V and 5 bases from J, the gap between germline ends came to 12 bases. The CDR3 is 13 amino acids. Germline V lookup: CDR1 SGHVS, CDR2 FNYEAQ. The time point denotes: patch test 2, 6 weeks after DPC sensitization. Noted treatment: therapeutic diphenylcyclopropenone sensitization with weekly scalp DPC. TCRdb called the RACE reads again in MiXCR, with one record for every CDR3 protein. The table records 75,000 to 90,000 distinct CDR3 sequences, roughly a tenth of them present only once. Ten or more counts support this clonotype. Its antigen is currently unknown. This specimen consisted of whole blood, obtained in connection with sensitization to the hapten diphenylcyclopropenone (DPC). The clonotype was recovered from a woman aged 50 to 65 with alopecia areata. Some clones in this sample may be carry-over from other donors' samples. The chain uses TRBV7-6 and TRBJ1-1; D call uncertain. The CDR3: CASSILSSTEAFF. CDR3 nucleotides: TGTGCCAGCAGCATTCTTTCGAGTACTGAAGCTTTCTTT. Full variable domain (missing parts from reference TRBV7-6 and TRBJ1-1): GAGVSQSPRYKVTKRGQDVALRCDPISGHVSLYWYRQALGQGPEFLTYFNYEAQQDKSGLPNDRFSAERPEGSISTLTIQRTEQRDSAMYRCASSILSSTEAFFGQGTRLTVV.